This T cell receptor (beta chain) was recorded in a study of blood T cell repertoires in COVID-19. Study-level information: Samples of COVID-19 (acute and convalescent) were obtained from the United States, Italy and Spain.

The CDR3 is made up of 16 amino acids. Assay: immunoSEQ multiplex PCR; the TCRdb copy retains only in-frame clones and omits some. In the table there are 130,000 to 150,000 clones, around 83% of which are singletons. The TCR originated in a man aged 50-59 years who had recovered from COVID-19. Sequencing input: PBMCs or T cells enriched from blood (not recorded which). V is TRBV21-1 and J is TRBJ1-5. TRBV21-1 constitutes a pseudogene. For the CDR3, the DNA is TGTGCCAGCAGCAAAGTCGGGGGATCTAGCAATCAGCCCCAGCATTTT. Translating it yields CASSKVGGSSNQPQHF.